This is a list of T cell receptor beta chains from one sample in a study of radiotherapy plus CTLA-4 blockade in lung cancer. Measured with immunoSEQ multiplex PCR; TCRdb has only the in-frame clones, and not every one. The profile shows tens of thousands of clones, about four fifths of them singletons. The sample in question was peripheral blood, obtained from a patient treated with radiotherapy plus ipilimumab. The receptors here all came from a human donor with non-small cell lung cancer who had a partial response to radiotherapy plus ipilimumab. Some clones in this sample may be carry-over from other donors' samples. Both conserved end residues are part of each CDR3. A D gene is named only where the DNA matches it firmly. The size entry is marked missing in some rows and otherwise reads once, few, many or a size class.

clone_size	d_call	v_call	j_call	cdr3_nt	cdr3_aa
-	-	TRBV19	TRBJ1-5	TGTGCCAGTAGTATGAGGACCGGCAGGGGAGGCAATCAGCCCCAGCATTTT	CASSMRTGRGGNQPQHF
-	TRBD1	TRBV7-2	TRBJ2-5	TGTGCCAGCAGCTTCAACAGGGGGAAAGAGACCCAGTACTTC	CASSFNRGKETQYF
-	TRBD2	TRBV19	TRBJ2-1	TGTGCCAGTAGTAAAACAGGGCTAGCGGGGGAAAATGAGCAGTTCTTC	CASSKTGLAGENEQFF
few	-	TRBV27	TRBJ1-2	TGTGCCAGCAGTTTAACAGCGGGTTATGGCTACACCTTC	CASSLTAGYGYTF
-	TRBD1	TRBV19	TRBJ1-2	TGTGCCAGCAAAACAGGGGGCCGTGATGGCTACACCTTC	CASKTGGRDGYTF
-	-	TRBV5-1	TRBJ1-2	TGCGCCAGCAGTATGAGGTCGCGACAGACTAACTATGGCTACACCTTC	CASSMRSRQTNYGYTF
once	TRBD2	TRBV11-2	TRBJ2-2	TGTGCCAGCAGGACAGGACTAGCGGACACCGGGGAGCTGTTTTTT	CASRTGLADTGELFF
-	TRBD1	TRBV7-3	TRBJ2-3	TGTGCCAGCAGCTTAAAAGACAGGGACACAGATACGCAGTATTTT	CASSLKDRDTDTQYF
-	-	TRBV5-5	TRBJ2-1	TGTGCCAGCAGCTTGGGTGGGAGCGGCCACAATGAGCAGTTCTTC	CASSLGGSGHNEQFF
-	TRBD2	TRBV15	TRBJ2-1	TGTGCCACCAGCAGAGATCGAGCGGGAGGGGGCCATGAGCAGTTCTTC	CATSRDRAGGGHEQFF
-	-	TRBV10-3	TRBJ2-1	TGTGCCATCAGCTCGGGAAATGAGCAGTTCTTC	CAISSGNEQFF
-	TRBD2	TRBV4-2	TRBJ2-5	TGTGCCAGCAGCCAGGGTACTAGCGGGGGGCCGCAAGAGACCCAGTACTTC	CASSQGTSGGPQETQYF
-	-	TRBV7-9	TRBJ2-3	TGTGCCAGCAGCTCGCCGATTGGGAGCCCCGGCACAGATACGCAGTATTTT	CASSSPIGSPGTDTQYF
-	-	TRBV7-9	TRBJ1-2	TGTGCCAGCAGCTTCGCGACAGGTTCCTATGGCTACACCTTC	CASSFATGSYGYTF
-	TRBD2	TRBV28	TRBJ2-7	TGTGCCAGCACAAGCGGGAGAGACGAGCAGTACTTC	CASTSGRDEQYF
few	-	TRBV9	TRBJ2-1	TGTGCCAGCAGCGTAGATTGGCGGGCAGGCAATGAGCAGTTCTTC	CASSVDWRAGNEQFF
few	TRBD2	TRBV10-1	TRBJ2-7	TGCGCCAGCAGTCCTAGCGGGAGTAAGAACGAGCAGTACTTC	CASSPSGSKNEQYF
-	TRBD2	TRBV19	TRBJ2-3	TGTGCCAGTAAGGCAGGGACTAGCGGGGCCGGCACAGATACGCAGTATTTT	CASKAGTSGAGTDTQYF
-	-	TRBV5-1	TRBJ2-3	TGCGCCAGCAGCTTGGGCAGGGGTGCAGATACGCAGTATTTT	CASSLGRGADTQYF
once	-	TRBV7-9	TRBJ1-1	TGTGCCAGCAGCCCCGGGACAAACAAGAACACTGAAGCTTTCTTT	CASSPGTNKNTEAFF
-	-	TRBV6-1	TRBJ1-2	TGTGCCAGCAGCCTGGCTCCGAACAGAGGCTACACCTTC	CASSLAPNRGYTF
-	TRBD1	TRBV6-4	TRBJ2-5	TGTGCCAGCAGCGAGGACCAGGGGGCGACCCAGTACTTC	CASSEDQGATQYF
-	-	TRBV6-4	TRBJ2-2	TGTGCCATCGGTCCAGGGGGGCGAACCGGGGAGCTGTTTTTT	CAIGPGGRTGELFF
-	-	TRBV7-3	TRBJ2-5	TGTGCCAGCAGCTTAACGGGGGTTTGGGGGCGAGAGACCCAGTACTTC	CASSLTGVWGRETQYF
-	-	TRBV18	TRBJ1-1	TGTGCCAGCTCACGACTGGAGAACACTGAAGCTTTCTTT	CASSRLENTEAFF
-	TRBD1	TRBV19	TRBJ2-7	TGTGCCAGTAGTTCAACAGGGGGCCTCTCCTACGAGCAGTACTTC	CASSSTGGLSYEQYF
-	-	TRBV5-3	TRBJ2-7	TGTGCCAGAAGCTTGGATGGGAACAGGTACTCCTACGAGCAGTACTTC	CARSLDGNRYSYEQYF
-	-	TRBV19	TRBJ1-1	TGTGCCAGTAGCCCGTTCCAGGGGACCAACACTGAAGCTTTCTTT	CASSPFQGTNTEAFF
-	TRBD1	TRBV11-1	TRBJ1-1	TGTGCCAGCAGCTTAGGCACAGGGGGTGGCGGAGCTTTCTTT	CASSLGTGGGGAFF